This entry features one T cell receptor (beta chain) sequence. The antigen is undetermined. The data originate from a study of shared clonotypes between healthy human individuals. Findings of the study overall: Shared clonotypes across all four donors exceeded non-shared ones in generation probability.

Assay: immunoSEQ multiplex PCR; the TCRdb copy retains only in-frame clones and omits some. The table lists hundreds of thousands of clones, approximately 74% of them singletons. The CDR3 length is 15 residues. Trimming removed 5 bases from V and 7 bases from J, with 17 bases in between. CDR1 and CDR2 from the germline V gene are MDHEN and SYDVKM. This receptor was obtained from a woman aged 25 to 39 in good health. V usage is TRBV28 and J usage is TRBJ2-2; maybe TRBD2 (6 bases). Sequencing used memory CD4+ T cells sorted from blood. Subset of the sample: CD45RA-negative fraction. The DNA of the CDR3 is TGTGCCAGCAGTCCCCTCAGGACTATGGGCGGGGAGCTGTTTTTT. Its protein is CASSPLRTMGGELFF.